This T cell receptor (beta chain) is drawn from a study of T cell responses to AZD1222 COVID-19 vaccine (dated by TCRdb to about 2021). For the wider study: AZD1222 recipients given second doses at about 4 weeks or at about 12 weeks were pooled, since spike-specific TCR depth and breadth were not found to differ between the two schedules. Trial participants were enrolled into age subgroups of 18-55, 56-69 and 70-plus years, which contained approximately 150, 28 and 58 TCR-sequenced participants, respectively. TCR sequencing covered over 230 trial participants: 200 to 220 given two doses of AZD1222 and 26 given two doses of MenACWY control vaccine.

The CDR3 regions of human TCRbeta chains were analyzed by immunosequencing. On the authors' methods: TCRs in the repertoires were compared against a reference library of SARS-CoV-2-specific TCRs that had been generated with the MIRA antigen-specificity platform. Breadth meant the fraction of unique TCRs that were SARS-CoV-2-associated, whereas depth meant the fraction of total T cells that were SARS-CoV-2-associated. Using the MIRA data, each spike-specific TCR was assigned both to the spike region to which the TCR was reactive and to a CD4 or CD8 class. Log10-transformed breadth and depth values were compared by one-way ANOVA with Sidak's multiple comparisons tests. In TCRdb, the immuneACCESS table is reduced to in-frame sequences with V and J assigned. These tables do not hold every clone; where another copy was compared, an unresolved V gene accounts for under half, and the others remain unexplained. From that table come the V and J calls and clone size; the DNA was used to work out D and trimming. The sample has more than 140,000 clones on record, 70% to 90% of them singletons. The top ten hold around 2% of the sample.

Explained via the paper, the time point label denotes: baseline before first vaccination. Vaccinee samples came from UK trials COV001 and COV002, including a single-blind randomized controlled phase 2/3 trial of AZD1222 (ChAdOx1 nCoV-19) in healthy adults. For TCRbeta chain sequencing, PBMC samples were collected from trial participants at day 0 and at day 28 after the second dose. As encoded in the germline V gene, CDR1 is SGDLS while CDR2 is YYNGEE. Taken from cysteine to phenylalanine, the CDR3 has 15 residues. Of all the DNA, just the CDR3 is kept, 45 bases in frame from base 1. The junction carries 9 bases between V and J, which are trimmed by 0 bases and 1 base respectively. With regard to this clone: Its antigen is currently not known. Per-base qualities were not stored, and no clone one base away is much larger.

What the authors observed across the whole study: After two AZD1222 doses, both the breadth and the depth of spike-specific TCRs were significantly higher than at day 0 and than in MenACWY recipients. Conclusions about previously exposed vaccinees were limited because only six or seven AZD1222 recipients were SARS-CoV-2 seropositive at baseline. The 56-69-year group was small, and its depth increase did not reach significance, likely because of low power. Reportedly, close to half of the unique spike-specific TCRs recognized epitopes lying outside the regions that are mutated in the B.1.351 and B.1.1.7 variants. Participants were mostly white British and included more females than males, and it was suggested by the authors that clonal diversity may have been underestimated. Vaccine-associated CD4 TCRs spanned the whole spike protein, with dominant responses in regions 160-218 and 743-854. Because no day 14 peak-response samples were available, the repertoires could be characterized only after the peak T cell response.

Material: peripheral blood, obtained on day 0 of AZD1222 vaccination. The V and J segments used are TRBV9 and TRBJ2-3, with the D segment identity uncertain. This TCR was sampled from an adult in good health. CDR3 reads: CASSVGAGRTDTQYF. DNA sequence: TGTGCCAGCAGCGTAGGGGCAGGACGCACAGATACGCAGTATTTT.